This record looks at one TCR beta chain sequence and its context. Assay: immunoSEQ multiplex PCR; the TCRdb copy retains only in-frame clones and omits some. The table includes 90,000 to 100,000 clones, around 85% detected once. The data were taken from a study of blood T cell repertoires in COVID-19. The sequencing input was peripheral blood. This sequence originates from an elderly man with acute or convalescent COVID-19.

The CDR3 nucleotides are TGTGCCAGTTTCCGGGAGGGACGGGGGAATGAGCAGTTCTTC. This gives the protein CASFREGRGNEQFF. The V gene is TRBV6-6, the J gene TRBJ2-1; TRBD2 matches at 8 bases. Trimming removed 9 bases from V and 7 bases from J; junction bases left unmatched: 11. The CDR3 has 14 amino acids. CDR1 and CDR2 from the germline V gene are MNHNY and SVGAGI (reference sequence).